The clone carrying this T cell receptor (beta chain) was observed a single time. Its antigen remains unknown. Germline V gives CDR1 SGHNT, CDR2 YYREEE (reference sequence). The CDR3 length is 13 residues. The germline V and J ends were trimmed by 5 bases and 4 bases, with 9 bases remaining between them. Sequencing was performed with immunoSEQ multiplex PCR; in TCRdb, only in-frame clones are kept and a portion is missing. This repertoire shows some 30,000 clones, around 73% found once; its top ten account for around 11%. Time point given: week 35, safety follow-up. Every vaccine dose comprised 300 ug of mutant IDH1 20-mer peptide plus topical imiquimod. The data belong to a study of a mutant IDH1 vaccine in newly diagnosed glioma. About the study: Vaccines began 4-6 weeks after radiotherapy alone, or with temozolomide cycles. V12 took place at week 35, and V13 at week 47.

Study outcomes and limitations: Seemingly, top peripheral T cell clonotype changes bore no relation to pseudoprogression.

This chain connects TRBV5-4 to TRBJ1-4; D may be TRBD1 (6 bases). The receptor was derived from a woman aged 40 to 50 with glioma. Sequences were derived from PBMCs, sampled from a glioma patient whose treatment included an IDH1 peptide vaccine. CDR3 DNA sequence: TGTGCCAGCAGGGGACAAAATAATGAAAAACTGTTTTTT. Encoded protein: CASRGQNNEKLFF.